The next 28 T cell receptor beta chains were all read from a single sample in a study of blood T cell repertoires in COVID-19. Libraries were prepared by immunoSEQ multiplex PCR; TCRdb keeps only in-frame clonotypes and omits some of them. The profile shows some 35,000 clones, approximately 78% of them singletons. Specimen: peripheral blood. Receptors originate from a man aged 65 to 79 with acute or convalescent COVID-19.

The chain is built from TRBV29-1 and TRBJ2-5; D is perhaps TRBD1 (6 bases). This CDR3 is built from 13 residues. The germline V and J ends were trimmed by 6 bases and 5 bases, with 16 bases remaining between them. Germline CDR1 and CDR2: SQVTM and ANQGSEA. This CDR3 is CSVRTVRLETQYF. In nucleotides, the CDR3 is TGCAGCGTACGGACAGTCCGTTTGGAGACCCAGTACTTC.

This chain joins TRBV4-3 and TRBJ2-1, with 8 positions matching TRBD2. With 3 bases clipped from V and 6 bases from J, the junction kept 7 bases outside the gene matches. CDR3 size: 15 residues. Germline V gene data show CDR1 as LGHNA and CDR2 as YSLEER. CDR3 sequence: CASSQGYGGANEQFF. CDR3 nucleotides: TGCGCCAGCAGCCAGGGTTACGGGGGGGCCAATGAGCAGTTCTTC.

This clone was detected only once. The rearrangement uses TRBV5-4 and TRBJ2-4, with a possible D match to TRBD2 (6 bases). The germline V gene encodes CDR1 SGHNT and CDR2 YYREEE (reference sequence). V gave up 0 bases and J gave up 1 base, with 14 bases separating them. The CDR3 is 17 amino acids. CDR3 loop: CASSLGDFRRAKNIQYF. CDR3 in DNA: TGTGCCAGCAGCTTGGGGGACTTTCGACGGGCCAAAAACATTCAGTACTTC.

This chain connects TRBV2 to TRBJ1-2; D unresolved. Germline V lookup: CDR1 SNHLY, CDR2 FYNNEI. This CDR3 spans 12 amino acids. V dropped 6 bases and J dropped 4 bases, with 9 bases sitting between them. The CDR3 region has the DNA TGTGCCAGCAGAGGAGTGTCCTATGGCTACACCTTC. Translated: CASRGVSYGYTF.

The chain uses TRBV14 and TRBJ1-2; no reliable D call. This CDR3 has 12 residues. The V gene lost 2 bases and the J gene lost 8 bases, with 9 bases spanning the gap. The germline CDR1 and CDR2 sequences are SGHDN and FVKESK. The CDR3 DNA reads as TGTGCCAGCAGCCAAACGGGGTACGGCTACACCTTC. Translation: CASSQTGYGYTF.

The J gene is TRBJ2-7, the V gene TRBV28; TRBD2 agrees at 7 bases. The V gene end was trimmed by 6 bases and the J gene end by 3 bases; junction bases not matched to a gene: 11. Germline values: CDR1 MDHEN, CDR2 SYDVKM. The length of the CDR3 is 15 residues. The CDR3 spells CASRGVGGEGYEQYF. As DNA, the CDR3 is TGTGCCAGCAGGGGGGTCGGAGGGGAGGGCTACGAGCAGTACTTC.

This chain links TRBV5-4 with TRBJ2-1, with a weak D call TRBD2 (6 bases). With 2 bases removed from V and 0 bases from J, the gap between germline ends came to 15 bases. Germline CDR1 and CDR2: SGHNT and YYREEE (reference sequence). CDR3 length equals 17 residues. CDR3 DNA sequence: TGTGCCAGCAGCTTCGGGGGTACCAGTATCTCCTACAATGAGCAGTTCTTC. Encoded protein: CASSFGGTSISYNEQFF. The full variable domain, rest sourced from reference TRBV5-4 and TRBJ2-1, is ETGVTQSPTHLIKTRGQQVTLRCSSQSGHNTVSWYQQALGQGPQFIFQYYREEENGRGNFPPRFSGLQFPNYSSELNVNALELDDSALYLCASSFGGTSISYNEQFFGPGTRLTVL.

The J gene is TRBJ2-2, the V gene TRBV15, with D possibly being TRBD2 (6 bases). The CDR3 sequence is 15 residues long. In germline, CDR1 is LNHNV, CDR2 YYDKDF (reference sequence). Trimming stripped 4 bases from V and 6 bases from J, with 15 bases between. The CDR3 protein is CATSKTSGMAGELFF. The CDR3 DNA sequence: TGTGCCACCAGCAAGACTAGTGGAATGGCCGGGGAGCTGTTTTTT.

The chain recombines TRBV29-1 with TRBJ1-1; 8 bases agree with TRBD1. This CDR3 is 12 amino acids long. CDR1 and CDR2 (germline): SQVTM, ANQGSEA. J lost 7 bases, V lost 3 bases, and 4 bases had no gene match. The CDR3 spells CSVEGRGLEAFF. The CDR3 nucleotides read TGCAGCGTTGAGGGCAGGGGGCTTGAAGCTTTCTTT.

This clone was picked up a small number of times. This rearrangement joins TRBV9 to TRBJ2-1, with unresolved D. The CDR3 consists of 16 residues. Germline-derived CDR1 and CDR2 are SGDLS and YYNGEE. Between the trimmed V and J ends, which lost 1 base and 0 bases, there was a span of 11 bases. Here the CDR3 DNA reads TGTGCCAGCAGCGTACCTACGGAGAGCTCCTACAATGAGCAGTTCTTC. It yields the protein CASSVPTESSYNEQFF.

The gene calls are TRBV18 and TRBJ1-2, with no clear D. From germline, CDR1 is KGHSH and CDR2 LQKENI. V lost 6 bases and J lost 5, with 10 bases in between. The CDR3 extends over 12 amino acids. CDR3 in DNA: TGTGCCAGCTCCCTAGAAGATTATGGCTACACCTTC. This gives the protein CASSLEDYGYTF.

The CDR3 coding sequence is TGTGCCAGCAGCCAAGTGGCCATCACCGGGGAGCTGTTTTTT. Its translation is CASSQVAITGELFF. The V gene is TRBV3-1 (or the pseudogene TRBV3-2), the J gene TRBJ2-2; D remains unclear. Trimming pared 1 base from V and 4 bases from J, leaving 7 bases between. The germline V gene has CDR1 LGHDT and CDR2 YNNKEL (reference sequence). This CDR3 comprises 14 residues.

The CDR3 loop reads CASSQFVMQSQQFF. For the CDR3, the DNA is TGTGCCAGCAGCCAATTCGTAATGCAGTCGCAACAGTTCTTC. This chain connects TRBV9 to TRBJ2-1; D is unresolved. Germline-derived CDR1 and CDR2 are SGDLS and YYNGEE. Trimming removed 4 bases from V and 13 bases from J, with 21 bases in between. This CDR3 spans 14 amino acids.

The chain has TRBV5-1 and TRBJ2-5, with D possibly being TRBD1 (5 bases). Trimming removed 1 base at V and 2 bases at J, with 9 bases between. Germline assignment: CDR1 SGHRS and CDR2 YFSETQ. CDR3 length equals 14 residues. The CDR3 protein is CASSLRGFQETQYF. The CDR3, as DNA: TGCGCCAGCAGCTTGAGGGGTTTTCAAGAGACCCAGTACTTC.

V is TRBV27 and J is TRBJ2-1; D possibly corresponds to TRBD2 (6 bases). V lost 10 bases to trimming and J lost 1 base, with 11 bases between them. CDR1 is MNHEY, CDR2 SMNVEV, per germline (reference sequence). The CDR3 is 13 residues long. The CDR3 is CATGRGSYNEQFF. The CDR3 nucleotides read TGTGCCACCGGCCGGGGGTCCTACAATGAGCAGTTCTTC.

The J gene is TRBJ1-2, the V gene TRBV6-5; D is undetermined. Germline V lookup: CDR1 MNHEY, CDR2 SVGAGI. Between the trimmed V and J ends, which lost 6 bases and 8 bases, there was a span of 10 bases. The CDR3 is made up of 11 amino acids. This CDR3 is CASRDAGGYTF. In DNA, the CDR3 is TGTGCCAGCAGGGACGCGGGCGGCTACACCTTC.

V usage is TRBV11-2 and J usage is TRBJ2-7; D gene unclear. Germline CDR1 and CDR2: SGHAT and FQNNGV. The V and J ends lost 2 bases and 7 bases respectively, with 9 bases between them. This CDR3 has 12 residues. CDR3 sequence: CASSLRQVEQYF. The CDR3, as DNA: TGTGCCAGCAGCTTAAGGCAGGTTGAGCAGTACTTC.

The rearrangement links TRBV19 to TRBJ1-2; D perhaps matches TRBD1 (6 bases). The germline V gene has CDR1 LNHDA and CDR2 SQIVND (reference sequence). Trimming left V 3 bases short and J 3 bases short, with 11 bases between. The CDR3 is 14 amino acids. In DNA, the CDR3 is TGTGCCAGTAGTATCCCAGGGGCGGACTATGGCTACACCTTC. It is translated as CASSIPGADYGYTF.

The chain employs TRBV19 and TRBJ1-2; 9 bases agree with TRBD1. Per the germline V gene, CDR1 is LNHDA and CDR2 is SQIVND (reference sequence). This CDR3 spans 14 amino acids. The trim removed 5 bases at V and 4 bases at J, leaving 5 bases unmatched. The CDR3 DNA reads TGTGCCAGTAGTGGACCGGGACAGGGCTATGGCTACACCTTC. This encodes CASSGPGQGYGYTF.

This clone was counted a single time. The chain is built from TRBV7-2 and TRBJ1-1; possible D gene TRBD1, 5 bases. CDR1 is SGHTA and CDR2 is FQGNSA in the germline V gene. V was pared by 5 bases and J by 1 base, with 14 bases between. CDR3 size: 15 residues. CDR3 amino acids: CASSPLGGGNTEAFF. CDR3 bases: TGTGCCAGCAGCCCCCTGGGGGGAGGGAACACTGAAGCTTTCTTT.

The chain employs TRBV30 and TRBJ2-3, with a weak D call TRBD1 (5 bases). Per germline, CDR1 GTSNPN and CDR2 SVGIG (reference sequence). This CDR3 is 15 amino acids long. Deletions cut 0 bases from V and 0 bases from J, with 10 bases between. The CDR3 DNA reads TGTGCCTGGAGTGTACTGGGGCTTAGCACAGATACGCAGTATTTT. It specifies CAWSVLGLSTDTQYF.

CDR3 in amino acids: CASSLSRAHEKLFF. The DNA of the CDR3 is TGTGCCAGCAGCTTGAGCAGGGCGCATGAAAAACTGTTTTTT. The genes are TRBV5-5 and TRBJ1-4; possible D gene TRBD1, 5 bases. Germline V gene sequence: CDR1 SGHKS, CDR2 YYEKEE (reference sequence). V was shortened by 1 base and J by 6 bases, with 10 bases between the two germline ends. The CDR3 has 14 residues.

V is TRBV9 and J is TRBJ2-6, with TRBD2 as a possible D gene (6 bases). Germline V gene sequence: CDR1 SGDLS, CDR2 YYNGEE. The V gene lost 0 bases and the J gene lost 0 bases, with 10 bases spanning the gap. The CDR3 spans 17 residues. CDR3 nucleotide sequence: TGTGCCAGCAGCGTAGCGGCGGGGACCTCTGGGGCCAACGTCCTGACTTTC. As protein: CASSVAAGTSGANVLTF.

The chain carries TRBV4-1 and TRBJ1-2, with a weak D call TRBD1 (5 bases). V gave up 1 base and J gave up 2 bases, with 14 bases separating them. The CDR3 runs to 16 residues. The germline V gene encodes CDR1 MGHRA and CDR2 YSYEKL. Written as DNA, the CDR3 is TGCGCCAGCAGCCAAGCTGAATCCCAGGGAAACTATGGCTACACCTTC. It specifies CASSQAESQGNYGYTF.

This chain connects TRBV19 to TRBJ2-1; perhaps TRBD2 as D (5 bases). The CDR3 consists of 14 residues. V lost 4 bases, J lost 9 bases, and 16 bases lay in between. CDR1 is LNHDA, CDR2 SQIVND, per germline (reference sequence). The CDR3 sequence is CASSTGPGSVEQFF. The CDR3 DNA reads TGTGCCAGTAGTACAGGACCGGGGTCAGTTGAGCAGTTCTTC.

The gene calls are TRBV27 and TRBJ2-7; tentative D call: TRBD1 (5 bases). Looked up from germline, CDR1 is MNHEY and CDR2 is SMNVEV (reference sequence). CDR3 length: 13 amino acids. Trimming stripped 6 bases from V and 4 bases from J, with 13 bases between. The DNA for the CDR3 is TGTGCCAGCAGGGACATCCGATTTTACGAGCAGTACTTC. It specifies CASRDIRFYEQYF.

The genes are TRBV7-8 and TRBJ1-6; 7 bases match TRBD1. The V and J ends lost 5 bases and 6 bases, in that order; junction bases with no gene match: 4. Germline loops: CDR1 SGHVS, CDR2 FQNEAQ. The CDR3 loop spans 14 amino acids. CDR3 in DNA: TGTGCCAGCAGCCAGACAGGGATTAATTCACCCCTCCACTTT. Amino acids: CASSQTGINSPLHF.

The CDR3 DNA follows: TGTGCCAGCAGCGCTCCTTCCGGGGCCAACGTCCTGACTTTC. This translates into CASSAPSGANVLTF. V is TRBV9 and J is TRBJ2-6; D is unresolved. Germline CDR1 and CDR2: SGDLS and YYNGEE. V was cut by 3 bases and J by 4 bases, with 8 bases left in between. The CDR3 runs 14 residues.